This T cell receptor (beta chain) was recorded in a study of T cell clonotyping in hematopoietic cell transplantation. Note on this clone: Its antigen is as yet unknown.

Sample time point: recipient sample about 28 days before transplant, after cytoreduction. Recipient blood drawn about 28 days pretransplant and days 30, 100, 180 after. Produced via immunoSEQ multiplex PCR; TCRdb's table is partial and in-frame only. This sample yields tens of thousands of clones, of which around 96% are seen a single time; about 1.8% belongs to the top ten. The V end was cut by 0 bases, the J end by 4 bases, with 6 bases between. Germline V gene sequence: CDR1 SEHNR, CDR2 FQNEAQ (reference sequence). CDR3 length equals 14 residues. Study-level points and caveats: Pathologically expanded recipient clonotypes increased progressively from day 30 to day 180 as diversity fell. At the given depth, recipient repertoires were over 95% de novo clonotypes. CD4 and CD8 repertoire contributions could not be separated without sorting.

Sequencing used peripheral blood mononuclear cells, obtained before stem cell transplant. The chain is built from TRBV7-9 and TRBJ1-4; no reliable D call. The source of this sequence is a woman aged 45-59 years with acute myeloid leukemia. Some clones in this sample may be carry-over from other donors' samples. CDR3 sequence (DNA): TGTGCCAGCAGCTTAGCGGGAGATAATGAAAAACTGTTTTTT. As protein: CASSLAGDNEKLFF.